This T cell receptor beta chain stems from a study of long-term antiretroviral therapy in people with HIV. At survey level, the immunoSEQ assay was run in its v3.0 version. Assay used: immunoSEQ multiplex PCR; TCRdb lists only in-frame clones, some missing. The sample gives tens of thousands of clones, approximately 87% of which show up once; under 5% is in the top ten. From each donor, at least one pre-ART PBMC sample and at least two post-ART PBMC samples were obtained. V was clipped by 1 base and J by 4 bases; unmatched bases: 7. Germline-derived CDR1 and CDR2 are SGHTA and FQGNSA. There are 15 residues in the CDR3.

The clonotype was recovered from a woman aged 45-59 years with HIV. This chain uses TRBV7-2 with TRBJ2-7; 7 nucleotides line up with TRBD2. Source: unsorted PBMCs, taken 1.2 years after starting antiretroviral therapy. The CDR3 reads CASSLGPSGGYEQYF. The CDR3 nucleotides read TGTGCCAGCAGCTTAGGTCCTAGCGGTGGTTACGAGCAGTACTTC.